A selection of T cell receptor beta chains follows, all from one sample in a study of Tregs in tolerant kidney transplant recipients. Some clones are missing from TCRdb's copy, which holds only in-frame ones; the method was immunoSEQ multiplex PCR. The repertoire holds about 120,000 clones, with 92% as singletons. The specimen was CD4+ T cells from blood. These receptors were taken from a human donor in good health. The CDR3 runs from the conserved cysteine through the conserved F or W. The D gene is left open where the match is weak. Only part of the rows carry a size: once, few, many, or a class if the clone is expanded.

v_gene	abundance	d_gene	j_gene	CDR3aa	CDR3nt
TRBV5-1	NA	NA	TRBJ2-7	CASSLNTGTGAYEQYF	TGCGCCAGCAGCTTAAACACCGGGACGGGAGCCTACGAGCAGTACTTC
TRBV5-1	NA	NA	TRBJ1-2	CASSLSSNYGYTF	TGCGCCAGCAGCTTGAGTTCTAACTATGGCTACACCTTC
TRBV5-4	NA	NA	TRBJ2-5	CASSPRSSETQYF	TGTGCCAGCAGCCCTCGGTCGTCTGAGACCCAGTACTTC
TRBV27	NA	NA	TRBJ1-2	CASSLKGWYGYTF	TGTGCCAGCAGTTTAAAAGGGTGGTATGGCTACACCTTC
TRBV27	NA	NA	TRBJ2-3	CASSLPGSDTQYF	TGTGCCAGCAGTTTACCGGGATCAGATACGCAGTATTTT
TRBV30	NA	NA	TRBJ2-7	CAWKWGELTYEQYF	TGTGCCTGGAAATGGGGGGAGCTCACCTACGAGCAGTACTTC
TRBV27	NA	NA	TRBJ1-6	CASSLKGRHSYNSPLHF	TGTGCCAGCAGTTTAAAGGGCCGTCACTCCTATAATTCACCCCTCCACTTT
TRBV5-1	NA	NA	TRBJ1-1	CASSLSGAVPEAFF	TGCGCCAGCAGCCTCTCAGGGGCGGTACCTGAAGCTTTCTTT
TRBV19	NA	NA	TRBJ2-1	CASSIGVPRTLYNEQFF	TGTGCCAGTAGTATAGGGGTTCCAAGGACCCTCTACAATGAGCAGTTCTTC
TRBV7-4	NA	NA	TRBJ2-7	CASSPTGRVSYEQYF	TGTGCCAGCAGCCCTACAGGGAGGGTTTCCTACGAGCAGTACTTC
TRBV5-1	NA	NA	TRBJ1-3	CASSLSGEANTIYF	TGCGCCAGCAGCTTGTCAGGGGAGGCAAACACCATATATTTT
TRBV11-3	few	NA	TRBJ2-3	CASSSGRFASGTDTQYF	TGTGCCAGCAGCTCCGGCCGCTTTGCTAGCGGCACAGATACGCAGTATTTT
TRBV30	NA	TRBD2	TRBJ2-5	CAWSWGRTSGREETQYF	TGTGCCTGGAGTTGGGGCCGTACTAGCGGGAGGGAAGAGACCCAGTACTTC